This T cell receptor (beta chain) was documented in a study of T-cell reconstitution after alpha-beta-depleted transplantation in children. Broader study findings: At the one-year point after transplant, T-cell counts and TCRbeta diversity were found to come mostly from T cells that had been newly produced. Surviving recipient T cells and thymic progenitors underlay high day-60 TCRbeta diversity in some patients. Expanded clones from the graft, numbering several hundred, reportedly supplied alpha-beta T cells about two months after transplant.

This clonotype was observed a few times. Its antigen is unknown. The library targeted TCRbeta and was prepared with unique molecular identifiers. From the PCR reads, TCRdb called clonotypes with MiXCR, one entry per CDR3 protein. The sample lists more than 40,000 distinct CDR3 sequences, around 53% occurring once. Germline loops: CDR1 SGHTA, CDR2 FQGNSA. The germline V and J ends were trimmed by 4 bases and 8 bases, with 14 bases remaining between them. CDR3 size: 13 residues. The source of this sequence is a boy younger than two with SCID, due to receive a stem cell transplant. This chain links TRBV7-2 with TRBJ1-1; tentatively, D is TRBD1 (6 bases). The input for sequencing was peripheral blood, taken before TCRalphabeta/CD19-depleted stem cell transplant. CDR3 nucleotide sequence: TGTGCCAGCAGCTGGAGGGGGGCCACGGAAGCTTTCTTT. It specifies CASSWRGATEAFF.